Described below is a single T cell receptor (beta chain) sequence and its context. This clone was counted between two and nine times. What this receptor recognizes is not known. Per-nucleotide qualities are absent, and no much larger clonotype sits a single base away. The CDR3 covers 15 residues, taking in both the cysteine and the phenylalanine. The sequence is cut down to CDR3 DNA, 45 bases in frame from base 1. CDR1 and CDR2 are drawn from the germline V gene: ENHRY, SYGVKD. The germline V and J ends show losses of 8 bases and 9 bases respectively, and no gene match explains 15 bases of the junction. This specimen comes from a study of OX40 agonist ivuxolimab in advanced cancers. For the study in its entirety: Ivuxolimab was an agonistic, fully human IgG2 monoclonal antibody directed against OX40 (CD134), a costimulatory receptor. Among the roughly 52 dose-escalation patients, some 20 had hepatocellular carcinoma, around 15 melanoma, 9 renal cell carcinoma and 9 head and neck cancer. Three dose-escalation patients achieved partial responses, one with hepatocellular carcinoma and two with cutaneous melanoma. Peripheral TCRbeta sequencing was intended to test whether TCR sequence diversity was altered and clonal T-cell expansion was caused by ivuxolimab. Intravenous ivuxolimab was administered to patients every 2 weeks at six dose levels: 0.01, 0.1, 0.3, 1.5, 3 and 10 mg/kg. The paper covers the monotherapy dose-escalation part of the phase I ivuxolimab trial, which included N of about 56 patients. The dose-escalation cohort was around 84% male with a mean age of approximately 59 years, ranging from roughly 23 to 80. Prior anti-PD-1, anti-PD-L1 or anti-CTLA-4 therapy was permitted, and checkpoint inhibitors had been received by around 39% of dose-escalation patients.

Here is what the overall study found, with its caveats: Low levels of normalized T-cell clonal expansion were also shown by some nonresponding patients. The antigen specificity of the clonally expanded peripheral T cells was not determined. Partial responders in the 0.1-3.0 mg/kg groups had among the lowest normalized peripheral clonal expansion, especially among CD8+ T cells. Clonal expansion of both CD4+ and CD8+ blood T cells was observed from baseline to week 6 at doses 0.1 to 3.0 mg/kg. After ivuxolimab, expanded clones were on average more numerous among CD8+ T cells than among CD4+ T cells.

Genomic DNA was extracted from sorted cells for sequencing of the TCRbeta CDR3 region. The immunoSEQ Assay was used to sequence the TCRbeta CDR3 regions. Here the immuneACCESS table is served through TCRdb, limited to in-frame sequences with V and J called. Missing clones are a known gap in these copies; in checked studies unresolved V genes cover under half, and the rest lacks a known reason. For this sample there are 70,000 or so clones; under 90% appear just once. 6.1% of the sample is in the top ten clones. The trial excluded patients who had a history of autoimmune disease or who were on systemic immunosuppression. Peripheral blood for TCR sequencing was collected from all dose cohorts at baseline, on cycle 4 day 1, and on cycle 7 day 1. Samples were obtained from an open-label, multicenter, first-in-human phase I dose-escalation trial of ivuxolimab. Adults with locally advanced or metastatic head and neck squamous cell, hepatocellular, melanoma or renal cell carcinoma were enrolled in the trial. Before TCR sequencing, CD4+ T cells and CD8+ T cells from peripheral blood were sorted into separate populations.

This TCR came from an adult with an advanced solid tumor such as melanoma, head and neck, liver or kidney cancer. This receptor chain uses TRBV10-3 and TRBJ2-1; 8 bases in between match TRBD1. Material: CD4+ or CD8+ T cells sorted from blood, obtained in a trial of the OX40 agonist ivuxolimab. Here the CDR3 is given as CAIRPGTGGFGEQFF. The DNA reads TGTGCCATCCGCCCCGGGACAGGTGGCTTCGGTGAGCAGTTCTTC.